The source of this T cell receptor (beta chain) is a study of blood T cells in healthy people across ages (dated by TCRdb to about 2015). A note on the overall study: In model experiments, template switching captured roughly one uniquely barcoded TCR beta cDNA molecule for every two T cells. Using the same blood draw, the study looked at two additional independent replicas of 1 million unique cDNA reads for two donors, one aged 18 to 29 and the other aged 80 or older. The donors were split into four age groups: young (average around 15 years), middle-aged (around 40), aged (roughly 68) and long-lived (roughly 86). Using deep sequencing normalized with unique cDNA molecular identifiers, the study measured how TCR beta repertoire diversity changes with age.

Results the study describes overall, beyond this receptor: Since profiling was done on bulk unsorted PBMCs, naive and antigen-experienced compartments could not be conclusively compared. As age increased, observed TCR beta diversity per million T cells dropped in a roughly linear way, and a significant reduction was already evident by age about 40. Because donor CMV infection status was unknown, age-related changes in expanded clonotypes were potentially confounded. Compared with the aged group, the long-lived group had more naive CD4+ T cells, fewer expanded clones and increased TCR diversity, suggesting age selection. The percentage of naive T cells measured by flow cytometry correlated strongly with observed TCR beta diversity. Estimates of total diversity based on one million sequenced T cells were regarded as lower bounds and as underestimates.

The receptor library was made with 5' RACE. The sequencer listed for this sample is Illumina HiSeq 2500. A second about 7 to 12 cycle PCR used a sample-barcoded 5' primer and a J-beta primer mix. A unique molecular identifier was introduced onto each TCR beta cDNA molecule by a template-switch 5' adaptor carrying 12 random nucleotides. At least 2.5 million CDR3-containing paired-end reads were obtained from each sample. All of the RNA was converted into first-strand cDNA using the Mint cDNA synthesis kit, with a TRBC-specific oligonucleotide serving as the primer. After uracil-DNA glycosylase treatment, a first 18-cycle PCR used universal primers M1SS and BC2_uni_R on all cDNA. The study's processing was this. Normalization of each sample was performed by random selection of 1 million high-quality reads, each carrying a distinct molecular identifier. Instead of being binned into consensus sequences, reads that shared molecular identifiers were thrown out. CDR3 identification, clonotype clustering and error correction used MiTCR with a Q25 quality threshold and the strictest error-elimination algorithm. Lower-bound total TCR beta diversity was estimated with a nonparametric unseen species model using Euler transformation. TCRdb passed the public sequencing reads through fastp at Q25 and MiXCR, retaining productive beta sequences. Rows merge per CDR3 protein into single entries with the most common DNA and genes. V and J calls and clone size were set by TCRdb, not the authors. For this sample the table gives 1 million or so distinct CDR3 sequences, of which around 25% were detected only once. The ten largest clones capture around 0.75% of the sample.

In its sample, this clonotype was seen a few times. Its antigen remains unidentified. A read error may account for a junction end that differs from germline. CDR1 and CDR2, per the germline V gene, are MDHEN and SYDVKM. The CDR3 covers 14 residues, taking in both the cysteine and the phenylalanine. Only the CDR3 DNA stays, 42 bases, in frame from base 1. The donors were 40 or so Caucasian individuals from Russia, aged roughly 6 to 90 years, who were systemically healthy. Ten milliliters of peripheral blood were collected from each donor into EDTA-treated Vacutainer tubes. Ficoll-Paque density-gradient centrifugation was used to isolate PBMCs, with at least 6.5 million per sample. Trizol reagent was used to extract total RNA from the PBMCs, yielding at least 6 micrograms per sample. For every donor, an aliquot of PBMCs went through flow cytometry to measure the percentages of naive CD45RAhigh/CD27high T cells.

The same specimen was also included in a second study, on T cells of mothers and their children. As that second paper reports: Donors were nine systemically healthy Caucasian individuals: three mothers and their six children. cDNA synthesis used all of the extracted RNA, with around 1.4 ug of RNA in each 15 ul reaction. In the second PCR, sample barcodes and 2-4 random nucleotides were introduced via the M1S primer. More than 9 million TCR beta CDR3 reads were obtained from each mother, and roughly 3.1 million reads were obtained from each child. In both related and unrelated pairs, thymic selection shapes the output of TCR recombination in a similar way, with inherited differences having only a minor effect. Normalized repertoire overlap was always found to be slightly, but never significantly, higher in related mother-child pairs than in unrelated mother-child pairs. With a sensitivity of around 97 clones per million clonotypes, no persistent microchimeric T cell clones were detected. The study used deep NGS to compare TCR beta repertoires of mothers and children, seeking features distinguishing related mother-child pairs from unrelated individuals. The mean age was roughly 44 +/- 4 years for the mothers and about 12 +/- 4 years for the children. After adapter ligation was performed with NEBNext reagents, the libraries were sequenced on an Illumina HiSeq 2000 with 100+100 nt paired-end reads. Mother and child libraries were prepared a month apart and sequenced in separate runs to prevent cross-contamination. Each donor had between 500,000 and 2,000,000 distinct TCR beta clonotypes identified. Naive TCR beta clonotypes were estimated from low-frequency clonotypes matched to each donor's FACS-determined naive share, without sorting.

Recombination linked TRBV28 to TRBJ2-2; TRBD2 is perhaps the D gene, given 6 matching bases. Sample: blood. The TCR originated in a girl aged 2-15 years in good health. The CDR3: CASSSPIRSGVLFF. The sequence in DNA is TGTGCCAGCAGTTCCCCTATCCGGTCGGGGGTGCTGTTTTTT.